The 10 T cell receptor beta chains reported below all come from one sample, sequenced in a study of OX40 agonist ivuxolimab in advanced cancers. Repertoires were generated with immunoSEQ multiplex PCR, while TCRdb's copy carries only in-frame clones and drops some. The repertoire holds tens of thousands of clones, with 90% as singletons. The source material was CD4+ or CD8+ T cells sorted from blood, sampled in a trial of the OX40 agonist ivuxolimab. These receptors all come from an adult with an advanced solid tumor such as melanoma, head and neck, liver or kidney cancer.

This clone was recorded only once. This chain links TRBV18 with TRBJ2-1; possibly TRBD1 for D (6 bases). The V end lost 3 bases, the J end lost 6 bases, and 15 bases lay between the germline ends. The V gene's germline CDR1 is KGHSH and CDR2 LQKENI. The CDR3 totals 15 residues. The CDR3 sequence is CASSPGPGARNEQFF. In nucleotides, the CDR3 is TGTGCCAGCTCACCCGGGCCAGGGGCTCGCAATGAGCAGTTCTTC.

The chain couples TRBV30 to TRBJ1-2; 7 bases are shared with TRBD1. Germline CDR1 reads GTSNPN; CDR2 reads SVGIG (reference sequence). This CDR3 has 18 amino acids. With 5 bases clipped from V and 6 bases from J, the junction kept 24 bases outside the gene matches. The CDR3 nucleotides read TGTGCCTGGGGGTCGGAACCGACAGGGACAAAGAGGTCGGATGGCTACACCTTC. It is translated as CAWGSEPTGTKRSDGYTF.

The chain employs TRBV7-2 and TRBJ2-1; 10 nucleotides align to TRBD1. V gave up 4 bases and J gave up 5 bases; unmatched junction bases: 11. The germline V gene has CDR1 SGHTA and CDR2 FQGNSA. The CDR3 is 17 amino acids. CDR3 nucleotides: TGTGCCAGCAGCTACCAAACGGGACAGGGGATTAACAATGAGCAGTTCTTC. It encodes CASSYQTGQGINNEQFF.

This clone has just a few counts. This chain uses TRBV27 with TRBJ1-2; no reliable D call. Trimming removed 2 bases from V and 2 bases from J, with 9 bases in between. Germline-derived CDR1 and CDR2 are MNHEY and SMNVEV (reference sequence). This CDR3 comprises 14 residues. DNA of the CDR3: TGTGCCAGCAGTTTACATGTATCCAACTATGGCTACACCTTC. Amino acids: CASSLHVSNYGYTF.

The J gene is TRBJ2-1, the V gene TRBV11-2; 9 bases are shared with TRBD2. The CDR3 is 16 amino acids. Germline CDR1 SGHAT, CDR2 FQNNGV. The ends lost 6 bases at V and 10 bases at J; junction bases unmatched: 16. The CDR3 is CASRPWDGTSSWEQFF. In nucleotides, the CDR3 is TGTGCCAGCAGGCCGTGGGACGGGACTAGCTCGTGGGAGCAGTTCTTC.

The CDR3 nucleotides read TGTGCCAGCAGCTTAGGATTGAGGGTCCAGACCGGGGAGCTGTTTTTT. Translated, it gives CASSLGLRVQTGELFF. This chain joins TRBV11-2 and TRBJ2-2, with D perhaps TRBD2 (5 bases). The ends were cut back, 1 base at V and 5 bases at J, with 14 bases in the middle. The length of the CDR3 is 16 residues. Germline values: CDR1 SGHAT, CDR2 FQNNGV.

Points on this clone: The junction and the germline gene differ at one end; a read error may be behind it. This chain connects TRBV27 to TRBJ2-2; possibly TRBD1 for D (7 bases). Germline V CDR1 and CDR2: MNHEY, SMNVEV (reference sequence). This CDR3 region has 17 residues. CDR3 coding DNA: TGTGCCAGCAGTTGGGACAGCTTCCCCGCGAACACCGGGGGGCTGTTTTTT. Its protein is CASSWDSFPANTGGLFF.

The V gene is TRBV11-2, the J gene TRBJ2-1; D remains unclear. Trimming removed 5 bases at V and 7 bases at J, with 6 bases between. Germline-derived CDR1 and CDR2 are SGHAT and FQNNGV. CDR3 length: 11 residues. This CDR3 reads CASSLRNEQFF. Written as DNA, the CDR3 is TGTGCCAGCAGCCTTCGGAATGAGCAGTTCTTC.

V usage is TRBV25-1 and J usage is TRBJ1-1; D not certain. This CDR3 comprises 13 residues. CDR1 is MGHDK and CDR2 is SYGVNS in the germline V gene. V was shortened by 3 bases and J by 11 bases, with 16 bases between the two germline ends. CDR3 nucleotides: TGTGCCAGCAGTGACGATGCCCCGACCGGGGCTTTCTTT. Translated, it gives CASSDDAPTGAFF. Filled out from reference TRBV25-1 and TRBJ1-1, the complete variable domain reads EADIYQTPRYLVIGTGKKITLECSQTMGHDKMYWYQQDPGMELHLIHYSYGVNSTEKGDLSSESTVSRIRTEHFPLTLESARPSHTSQYLCASSDDAPTGAFFGQGTRLTVV.

The chain recombines TRBV28 with TRBJ1-5; D is ambiguous. V was clipped by 2 bases and J by 0 bases, with 11 bases between them. Germline CDR1 MDHEN, CDR2 SYDVKM. The CDR3 runs to 16 residues. The CDR3 sequence: CASSLMSLYSNQPQHF. The CDR3 DNA reads TGTGCCAGCAGTTTAATGTCGCTTTATAGCAATCAGCCCCAGCATTTT.